This is a list of T cell receptor beta chains from one sample in a study of Ad26.COV2.S vaccination and SARS-CoV-2 variants. Clones were sequenced by immunoSEQ multiplex PCR, and TCRdb holds only the in-frame ones, with some missing. This sample has approximately 500,000 clones, with around 88% found just once. This material consisted of peripheral blood, taken in a trial of Ad26.COV2.S vaccine versus placebo. All receptors derive from a person aged 18 to 59 who received the Ad26.COV2.S COVID-19 vaccine or a placebo. The CDR3 runs from the conserved cysteine through the conserved F or W. The D gene is left open where the match is weak. Expanded clones are given a class, and other clones once, few, many or no size at all.

v_call	d_call	j_call	cdr3_length	clone_size	cdr3_nt	cdr3_aa
TRBV6-6	-	TRBJ2-2	16	-	TGTGCCAGCAGTAAGGCCGGGACACCGAACACCGGGGAGCTGTTTTTT	CASSKAGTPNTGELFF
TRBV5-1	TRBD1	TRBJ2-2	15	-	TGCGCCAGCAGCTCCCAGACAGGGGCAGCCGGGGAGCTGTTTTTT	CASSSQTGAAGELFF
TRBV5-1	-	TRBJ1-6	15	-	TGCGCCAGCAGACGCGTGGGGGGAAATAATTCACCCCTCCACTTT	CASRRVGGNNSPLHF
TRBV6-5	-	TRBJ1-1	14	-	TGTGCCAGCAGTTACTCGAGTGGACAGACTGAAGCTTTCTTT	CASSYSSGQTEAFF
TRBV7-9	TRBD1	TRBJ2-7	15	-	TGTGCCAGCAGCCCTCACGGGACAGCTTCCTACGAGCAGTACTTC	CASSPHGTASYEQYF
TRBV6-5	-	TRBJ2-7	15	-	TGTGCCAGCAGTCCTCCCCGACAGTCCTCCTACGAGCAGTACTTC	CASSPPRQSSYEQYF
TRBV19	TRBD1	TRBJ1-1	14	-	TGTGCCAGTATCAGGGGGCCTGGGGGCACTGAAGCTTTCTTT	CASIRGPGGTEAFF
TRBV5-1	TRBD1	TRBJ2-7	14	-	TGCGCCAGCAGCCCCCGGACAGGGTTTTACGAGCAGTACTTC	CASSPRTGFYEQYF
TRBV4-2	TRBD2	TRBJ2-2	17	-	TGTGCCAGCAGCCAAGAGCTAGCGGGAGGGCCGACCGGGGAGCTGTTTTTT	CASSQELAGGPTGELFF
TRBV5-6	-	TRBJ2-4	14	-	TGTGCCAGCAGCGGACCTACCACCAAAAACATTCAGTACTTC	CASSGPTTKNIQYF
TRBV19	TRBD2	TRBJ2-3	15	-	TGTGCCACCCGAGGGATTAGCGGGTTCACAGATACGCAGTATTTT	CATRGISGFTDTQYF
TRBV7-3	-	TRBJ2-5	16	-	TGTGCCAGCAGCCTCGGGCCGCTTGGGGAACAAGAGACCCAGTACTTC	CASSLGPLGEQETQYF
TRBV6-5	TRBD1	TRBJ2-7	13	-	TGTGCCAGCAGGCAGCCACAGGGGATCGAGCAGTACTTC	CASRQPQGIEQYF
TRBV30	TRBD1	TRBJ2-7	15	-	TGTGCCTGGAGTCCTGTGGGACAGGGGGCACACGAGCAGTACTTC	CAWSPVGQGAHEQYF
TRBV19	-	TRBJ1-2	12	-	TGTGCCAGTTCTGTCCCACCTGGGCGCTACACCTTC	CASSVPPGRYTF
TRBV9	TRBD2	TRBJ2-7	16	-	TGTGCCAGCAGCGTAACGGTTACTAGCGGGACTGGCGAGCAGTACTTC	CASSVTVTSGTGEQYF
TRBV30	-	TRBJ1-2	13	once	TGTGCCTGGAGCGGAGACAGGAGCTATGGCTACACCTTC	CAWSGDRSYGYTF
TRBV14	-	TRBJ1-3	12	-	TGTGCCAGCAGCCGCGACGGAAACACCATATATTTT	CASSRDGNTIYF
TRBV2	-	TRBJ2-3	10	-	TGTGCCACCCTCGGGGATACGCAGTATTTT	CATLGDTQYF
TRBV5-6	-	TRBJ1-1	14	few	TGTGCCAGCAGCTTGCGGACCCCGAACACTGAAGCTTTCTTT	CASSLRTPNTEAFF
TRBV7-2	-	TRBJ1-1	14	few	TGTGCCAGCAGCTTAGGTCCAGCTAGCACTGAAGCTTTCTTT	CASSLGPASTEAFF
TRBV5-4	TRBD2	TRBJ2-3	16	-	TGTGCCAGCAGCTTGAGATTACGGGAGGACACAGATACGCAGTATTTT	CASSLRLREDTDTQYF
TRBV4-3	TRBD2	TRBJ2-2	19	once	TGCGCCAGCAGCCAAGTGGGACTAGCGGGAGGGCTCGGGACCGGGGAGCTGTTTTTT	CASSQVGLAGGLGTGELFF
TRBV14	-	TRBJ2-5	14	-	TGTGCCAGCAGCTACTGGGGCCAACAAGAGACCCAGTACTTC	CASSYWGQQETQYF
TRBV7-8	TRBD1	TRBJ2-5	14	-	TGTGCCAGCAGTAATGGACAGGGCCAAGAGACCCAGTACTTC	CASSNGQGQETQYF
TRBV6-2/TRBV6-3	-	TRBJ2-7	17	-	TGTGCCAGCAGTTACTCGGGGCGGGCTAGCGCCCTATACGAGCAGTACTTC	CASSYSGRASALYEQYF
TRBV11-2	-	TRBJ2-7	12	few	TGTGCCAGCAGCTTGGGGGGGCGCGAGCAGTACTTC	CASSLGGREQYF
TRBV28	-	TRBJ1-1	14	-	TGTGCCAGCAGTTTTCAGGGGATGGGCACTGAAGCTTTCTTT	CASSFQGMGTEAFF
TRBV19	-	TRBJ2-7	14	-	TGTGCCAGTAGGCCGAGTCTCTATAGCTACGAGCAGTACTTC	CASRPSLYSYEQYF
TRBV11-2	-	TRBJ2-7	15	-	TGTGCCAGCAGCTTAGAACGGTACAATTTAGCCGAGCAGTACTTC	CASSLERYNLAEQYF
TRBV6-5	TRBD2	TRBJ2-5	16	-	TGTGCCAGCAGTTACTTGGTAGCGGGTAGCCAAGAGACCCAGTACTTC	CASSYLVAGSQETQYF
TRBV6-6	-	TRBJ2-5	12	once	TGTGCCGGAGGAGGGCCGCAAGAGACCCAGTACTTC	CAGGGPQETQYF
TRBV6-5	-	TRBJ2-2	15	-	TGTGCCAGCAGGGCGGTGGAAGCGAACACCGGGGAGCTGTTTTTT	CASRAVEANTGELFF
TRBV5-6	-	TRBJ2-7	13	-	TGTGCCAGCAGCACCGGAGACAGGTACGAGCAGTACTTC	CASSTGDRYEQYF
TRBV10-1	-	TRBJ2-3	12	-	TGCGCCAGCAGTGATCTATTAGATACGCAGTATTTT	CASSDLLDTQYF
TRBV9	TRBD2	TRBJ2-3	16	-	TGTGCCAGCAGCCCGAGGGAGCGGGGGAGCACAGATACGCAGTATTTT	CASSPRERGSTDTQYF
TRBV18	TRBD1	TRBJ2-2	16	-	TGTGCCAGCTCCCCTCTTCGGACAGGGGGAACCGGGGAGCTGTTTTTT	CASSPLRTGGTGELFF
TRBV5-6	-	TRBJ1-2	15	-	TGTGCCAGCAGCAGCCTCGGGGCACATTTGGATGGCTACACCTTC	CASSSLGAHLDGYTF
TRBV4-3	TRBD1	TRBJ1-6	15	-	TGCGCCAGCAGCCAGACAGGGATGCGCAATTCACCCCTCCACTTT	CASSQTGMRNSPLHF
TRBV19	-	TRBJ1-1	14	-	TGTGCCAGTAGTCCCATCAACGCGCTAACTGAAGCTTTCTTT	CASSPINALTEAFF
TRBV6-2/TRBV6-3	-	TRBJ2-7	13	once	TGTGCCAGCAGTGACAGGTTCGCCTACGAGCAGTACTTC	CASSDRFAYEQYF
TRBV29-1	-	TRBJ1-5	13	-	TGCAGCGTTGGACAGAGTAGCAATCAGCCCCAGCATTTT	CSVGQSSNQPQHF
TRBV6-5	-	TRBJ2-2	14	-	TGTGCCAGCAGTTACTCGCTCAGTGCCGGGGAGCTGTTTTTT	CASSYSLSAGELFF
TRBV6-5	-	TRBJ2-7	13	once	TGTGCCAGCATAGATCTGGCAGGCCATCTCGGTTGGTTC	CASIDLAGHLGWF
TRBV28	-	TRBJ1-2	13	-	TGTGCCAGCACCGACAGTCTGAACTATGGCTACACCTTC	CASTDSLNYGYTF
TRBV18	-	TRBJ1-2	15	once	TGTGCCAGCTCAGCCGGGGGGGGCACTAACTATGGCTACACCTTC	CASSAGGGTNYGYTF